This entry describes one T cell receptor (beta chain). No antigen is known for it. The sample is drawn from a study of lymphopenia after photon versus proton radiotherapy. Study conclusions and caveats: After lymphocyte nadir, photon-treated repertoires showed oligoclonal expansion, especially CD8+ Temra. Under photons, naive T cells and diversity fell while effector/memory populations rose. A bigger post-nadir fall in TCR diversity correlated inversely with survival time in deceased patients. Better survival with proton therapy was suggested as possible, not demonstrated.

Clones were read by immunoSEQ multiplex PCR, and TCRdb kept only the in-frame ones, dropping some. Of about 14,000 clones in the sample, 82% are singletons; the top ten hold 27%. V dropped 0 bases and J dropped 2; count of bases not matched to a gene: 3. This CDR3 comprises 16 residues. Looked up from germline, CDR1 is SGHTA and CDR2 is FQGTGA. This receptor was taken from a man between 50 and 59 years old with gastric cancer. The sample in question was peripheral blood, obtained from a patient treated with photon-based radiotherapy. V and J are TRBV7-3 and TRBJ2-3, with 9 bases that match TRBD2. The CDR3: CASSLTPSGATDTQYF. CDR3 in DNA: TGTGCCAGCAGCTTAACGCCTAGCGGGGCCACAGATACGCAGTATTTT.